This T cell receptor (beta chain) was found in a study of OX40 agonist ivuxolimab in advanced cancers. General study points: Among T cells, CD8+ cells averaged more expanded clones than CD4+ cells.

Sequenced by immunoSEQ multiplex PCR; TCRdb stores in-frame clones only, minus some. Of just over 20,000 clones listed, more than 75% were seen once; the top ten hold 8% to 10%. Of note for this clone: What it binds is not known.

V trimming: 10 bases; J trimming: 2 bases; junction bases outside the gene matches: 11. Germline V gene lookup returns CDR1 ENHRY and CDR2 SYGVKD. This CDR3 contains 14 residues. The sample here was CD4+ or CD8+ T cells sorted from blood, taken in a trial of the OX40 agonist ivuxolimab. The chain joins TRBV10-3 to TRBJ2-7; 7 bases are shared with TRBD1. This TCR came from an adult with an advanced solid tumor such as melanoma, head and neck, liver or kidney cancer. The CDR3 loop is CATKRDSVTYEQYF. The CDR3 DNA reads TGTGCCACCAAACGGGACAGTGTAACCTACGAGCAGTACTTC.